The rows below give T cell receptor beta chains drawn from one sample of a study of T cell responses to AZD1222 COVID-19 vaccine. Profiled with immunoSEQ multiplex PCR; TCRdb holds only in-frame clones, not every one. The repertoire holds 100,000 or so clones, with just over 85% as singletons. This specimen consisted of peripheral blood, obtained 28 days after the second AZD1222 dose. These receptors were obtained from an adult who received the AZD1222 COVID-19 vaccine. Both conserved end residues are part of each CDR3. D genes are given only for firm matches. Size is omitted from some rows. Given values are once, few, many or a class for expanded clones.

TGCAGCGTTGAGGGGACAGGGGACTATGGCTACACCTTC	CSVEGTGDYGYTF	few	TRBV29-1	TRBD1	TRBJ1-2
TGTGCCAGCAGCTTAGACCCAGCAGATACGCAGTATTTT	CASSLDPADTQYF	NA	TRBV7-2	NA	TRBJ2-3
TGTGCCAGCAGCCTACAATTCTCTGGGGCCAACGTCCTGACTTTC	CASSLQFSGANVLTF	NA	TRBV7-6	NA	TRBJ2-6
TGTGCCAGCAGCCCCAGGGGTTATACGCAGTATTTT	CASSPRGYTQYF	NA	TRBV6-2/TRBV6-3	NA	TRBJ2-3
TGCAGCGTTGATTCCGGGGCCAAAAACATTCAGTACTTC	CSVDSGAKNIQYF	NA	TRBV29-1	NA	TRBJ2-4
TGTGCCACCGAACTAGCGGGAGATACCTACGAGCAGTACTTC	CATELAGDTYEQYF	NA	TRBV2	TRBD2	TRBJ2-7
TGCGCCAGCAGCCCGGACGGGGCCTACGAGCAGTACTTC	CASSPDGAYEQYF	NA	TRBV5-1	NA	TRBJ2-7
TGTGCCATCAGGACAGGGGGGAACACCATATATTTT	CAIRTGGNTIYF	NA	TRBV10-3	TRBD1	TRBJ1-3
TGTGCCAGCAGCCCGACGATGGGCGGGAGAAATGAGCAGTACTTC	CASSPTMGGRNEQYF	NA	TRBV7-2	TRBD2	TRBJ2-7
TGTGCCAGCAGCATCAGAAGCACAGGGGCTGAGCAGTTCTTC	CASSIRSTGAEQFF	once	TRBV7-3	TRBD1	TRBJ2-1
TGTGCCAGCAGTTTATTTGCCCCGGGACTCCCCGCGAACACCGGGGAGCTGTTTTTT	CASSLFAPGLPANTGELFF	NA	TRBV27	NA	TRBJ2-2
TGCGCCAGCAGTGTCTTGGGGATGAATCAGCCCCAGCATTTT	CASSVLGMNQPQHF	NA	TRBV10-2	NA	TRBJ1-5
TGTGCCAGCAGTTACGGGGATATCTATGGCTACACCTTC	CASSYGDIYGYTF	NA	TRBV6-5	NA	TRBJ1-2
TGCGCCAGCAGCTTGGAGGGACTAGCGGGAGTCAATGAGCAGTTCTTC	CASSLEGLAGVNEQFF	NA	TRBV5-1	TRBD2	TRBJ2-1
TGTGCCAGCAGCTCCCAGGGGGCGGTGGAGACCCAGTACTTC	CASSSQGAVETQYF	once	TRBV5-4	TRBD1	TRBJ2-5
TGTGCCAGCAGCTTAGGGGCGGCCGATACGCAGTATTTT	CASSLGAADTQYF	NA	TRBV11-2	NA	TRBJ2-3
TGTGCCAGCAGTACCCTCGGGCTAGCCGAGCAGTACTTC	CASSTLGLAEQYF	NA	TRBV2	NA	TRBJ2-7
TGTGCCAGCAGAATACAGGGGAACACTGAAGCTTTCTTT	CASRIQGNTEAFF	NA	TRBV25-1	NA	TRBJ1-1
TGCGCCAGCAGCGAAGCAGGGAATAGGGACACTGAAGCTTTCTTT	CASSEAGNRDTEAFF	NA	TRBV4-3	NA	TRBJ1-1
TGTGCCAGCAGCCAGGGTGACTGGCGGGGAAGCTCCTACGAGCAGTACTTC	CASSQGDWRGSSYEQYF	NA	TRBV3-1/TRBV3-2	NA	TRBJ2-7
TGTGCCAGCAGCCAAGATAATGGAGGCAATGAGCAGTTCTTC	CASSQDNGGNEQFF	NA	TRBV4-2	NA	TRBJ2-1
TGTGCCAGCAGTTTAGAAGGGTATGGCTACACCTTC	CASSLEGYGYTF	NA	TRBV27	NA	TRBJ1-2
TGTGCCATCAGTGAGTCGTTGGTGGACAATCAGCCCCAGCATTTT	CAISESLVDNQPQHF	few	TRBV10-3	NA	TRBJ1-5
TGCGCCAGCAGCGTCGGGACAGGGGGGAACAATGAGCAGTTCTTC	CASSVGTGGNNEQFF	NA	TRBV10-2	TRBD1	TRBJ2-1
TGTGCCAGCTCACCACCTACGCGTGGGGGAGAGCAGTACTTC	CASSPPTRGGEQYF	once	TRBV18	NA	TRBJ2-7
TGTGCCAGCAGTTCCGGGCAAAACGATGGCTACACCTTC	CASSSGQNDGYTF	NA	TRBV6-2/TRBV6-3	NA	TRBJ1-2
TGTGCCAGCTCAGATTCAGGGGGCCAGGAGACCCAGTACTTC	CASSDSGGQETQYF	NA	TRBV18	TRBD1	TRBJ2-5